Included here is one T cell receptor (beta chain) sequence, with context. The entry originates in a study of cytotoxic CD8 clonotypes in ibrutinib-treated CLL. The CDR3 is made up of 17 amino acids. Assay: immunoSEQ multiplex PCR; the TCRdb copy retains only in-frame clones and omits some. The table lists tens of thousands of clones, roughly 84% of them singletons. This sequence was found in a human donor with chronic lymphocytic leukemia. The material sequenced was PBMCs, taken before ibrutinib treatment. V and J are TRBV21-1 and TRBJ2-1; TRBD1 reflects the table's D call only, with no check against the DNA. TRBV21-1 is recorded as a pseudogene. The CDR3 region has the DNA TGTGCCAGCAGCAAAGCGACGGGACAGGGAAACTCCAATGAGCAGTTCTTC. It translates to CASSKATGQGNSNEQFF.